Here is one T cell receptor beta chain with its context. Its cognate antigen has yet to be identified. Per-base qualities were not stored, and no clone one base away is much larger. The TCR beta CDR3 regions were amplified from the RNA transcripts. The first round of RT-PCR for the TCR CDR3 was performed with the HTBI primer set and the Qiagen OneStep RT-PCR kit. Libraries were constructed in a second round of multiplex PCR, after which size selection and purification were carried out. Sequencing of the libraries was done on an Illumina HiSeq2000 using paired-end 100 bp reads. For the original study's pipeline: SOAPnuke was used to process the raw data, throwing out any read that contained adapters or uncalled bases, had a mean Phred below 15, or lacked an exact constant-primer or identifier match. High-quality paired reads were merged with COPE v1.2.5, and unique nucleotide sequences were defined as clonotypes. MiTCR v1.1 was used to align the clonotypes against IMGT TRBV, TRBD and TRBJ reference segments. The analysis included only V-J combinations with a frequency above 0.0001, which together covered around 99% of the repertoires. The TCS score was defined as the ratio of F50 (clonal expansion) to E x V (chaos), calculated using BLOSUM62-based TCRdist between CDR3 peptides within each V-J. Welch's t-statistics and random forest reduced several hundred V-J features to 13, which were used in a naive Bayes classifier (R e1071). The public sequencing data were trimmed at Q25 with fastp and processed into clonotypes with MiXCR by TCRdb, which kept only in-frame beta chains. Entries are consolidated by CDR3 protein sequence, retaining the most common genes and DNA. The V and J calls follow TCRdb's processing rather than the paper's. Recorded for this sample are about 640,000 distinct CDR3 sequences; roughly 20% of them occurred a single time. Clones ranked in the top ten supply over 30% of the sample.

Ophthalmopathy patients had moderately to severely active disease, with a Clinical Activity Score of 3 or more, a NOSPECS grade of 4 or more, and a disease duration of less than 3 months. The study excluded patients with uncontrolled infections, other autoimmune diseases, pregnancy or lactation. Diagnoses were established on the basis of clinical symptoms, serum thyroxine and TRAb, thyroid ultrasound, and orbital computed tomography. PBMCs were isolated from 8 to 10 ml of fresh peripheral blood by Ficoll-Paque density gradient centrifugation. Total RNA was extracted with Trizol reagent, and quality was checked on an Agilent 2100 Bioanalyzer. The sample belongs to a study of T cells in Graves' hyperthyroidism and ophthalmopathy (dated by TCRdb to 2018 to 2020). In the study overall: Peripheral blood samples were taken at initial diagnosis, before any treatment was given. A discovery cohort of about 95 patients, about 43 with Graves' ophthalmopathy and about 58 with stable Graves' hyperthyroidism, was used to find distinguishing TCR V-J signatures. Prospective prediction of ophthalmopathy was tested in an independent validation cohort of approximately 19 hyperthyroidism patients and 15 to 17 patients who later progressed to ophthalmopathy. The 75 to 100 discovery patients were randomly divided into training and test sets at a 7:3 ratio. In addition, the study compared T-cell repertoires in thyroid tissue and in blood from five to seven Graves' hyperthyroidism patients. After sampling, hyperthyroidism patients received methimazole starting at 30 mg daily, and ophthalmopathy patients received high-dose intravenous methylprednisolone. According to the paper, TCR Vbeta CDR3 sequencing was carried out on 135 peripheral blood samples, which came from approximately 43 ophthalmopathy, around 75 hyperthyroidism and some 17 progressor patients. Study-level results and caveats: Most expanded thyroid clonotypes (frequency above 0.001) were also detected in blood, a finding suggesting that blood repertoires may reflect thyroid immune responses. During validation, the model predicted progression to ophthalmopathy a median of approximately 7 months ahead of onset, with around 71% sensitivity and roughly 75% specificity. Ophthalmopathy was separated from stable hyperthyroidism by a 13 V-J signature model, with 85% to 90% sensitivity and roughly 84% specificity obtained in cross-validation and 80%/75% obtained in testing. Sample size was not statistically predetermined, and blinding of investigators to group allocation was not performed.

The sequence came from a young man with Graves' ophthalmopathy. Specimen: blood.

For the CDR3, the sequence is CSVRDSLHGYTF. The base sequence is TGCAGCGTAAGGGACAGCCTTCATGGCTACACCTTC. Recombination joined TRBV29-1 with TRBJ1-2; 7 central nucleotides agree with TRBD1. There are 12 amino acids in the CDR3, from cysteine to phenylalanine inclusive. The CDR3 DNA has 36 bases and is translated from base 1. The germline V gene provides CDR1 SQVTM and CDR2 ANQGSEA. V loses 6 bases at its end and J loses 6 bases; junction bases beyond the gene matches: 7.